Following are 29 T cell receptor beta chains from one sample sequenced in a study of graft-versus-host responses after intestinal transplantation. Method: immunoSEQ multiplex PCR; TCRdb's copy keeps in-frame clones and lacks some. The table records tens of thousands of clones, approximately 94% of them present only once. The sample here was PBMCs, taken 156 days after intestinal transplant. Receptors were obtained from a human patient who received an intestinal transplant, so some T cells may come from the graft donor.

V and J are TRBV5-1 and TRBJ2-1, with 14 bases aligning to TRBD2. CDR3 length: 19 amino acids. V shed 3 bases, J shed 1 base, and the junction held 9 bases outside the gene matches. Germline lookup yields CDR1 SGHRS and CDR2 YFSETQ. The CDR3 is CASSYRTSGRLGSYNEQFF. The CDR3 nucleotides read TGCGCCAGCAGCTACCGGACTAGCGGGAGGTTAGGATCCTACAATGAGCAGTTCTTC.

CDR3 amino acids: CASSHTLRVEQYF. The CDR3 DNA reads as TGTGCCAGCAGCCACACCCTCAGGGTCGAGCAGTACTTC. The V gene is TRBV13, the J gene TRBJ2-7; D is possibly TRBD1 (5 bases). V was shortened by 5 bases and J by 6 bases, with 14 bases between the two germline ends. The CDR3 covers 13 residues. The germline CDR1 and CDR2 sequences are PRHDT and FYEKMQ (reference sequence).

V is TRBV5-4 and J is TRBJ2-7; 8 positions match TRBD2. The germline V gene encodes CDR1 SGHNT and CDR2 YYREEE (reference sequence). The CDR3 spans 14 residues. V lost 0 bases to trimming and J lost 6 bases; unmatched junction nucleotides: 5. CDR3 in amino acids: CASSLAGAGVEQYF. The CDR3 DNA sequence: TGTGCCAGCAGCTTGGCCGGAGCGGGGGTCGAGCAGTACTTC.

The CDR3 DNA follows: TGTGCCAGCGGTCCAGGGATGAACACTGAAGCTTTCTTT. Translating it yields CASGPGMNTEAFF. This chain links TRBV2 with TRBJ1-1; D is perhaps TRBD1 (5 bases). The V gene's germline CDR1 is SNHLY and CDR2 FYNNEI. CDR3 length: 13 residues. V was trimmed by 8 bases and J by 0 bases, leaving 10 bases between them.

The chain links TRBV5-1 to TRBJ1-2, with no clear D. The CDR3 has 18 residues. The V gene's germline CDR1 is SGHRS and CDR2 YFSETQ. Trimming cost V 4 bases and J 3 bases, with 25 bases left between them. Here the CDR3 DNA reads TGCGCCAGCAGCCGGGATTGGGTTCTTTGCGGCAATCACTATGGCTACACCTTC. This sequence encodes CASSRDWVLCGNHYGYTF.

The chain is built from TRBV2 and TRBJ1-2; TRBD1 might be the D (6 bases). The CDR3 loop spans 14 amino acids. V lost 3 bases to trimming and J lost 3 bases, with 11 bases between them. The germline V gene has CDR1 SNHLY and CDR2 FYNNEI. The CDR3 nucleotides read TGTGCCAGCAGTGAGACGACAGGATACTATGGCTACACCTTC. It encodes CASSETTGYYGYTF. Drawing the rest from reference TRBV2 and TRBJ1-2, the complete variable domain is EPEVTQTPSHQVTQMGQEVILRCVPISNHLYFYWYRQILGQKVEFLVSFYNNEISEKSEIFDDQFSVERPDGSNFTLKIRSTKLEDSAMYFCASSETTGYYGYTFGSGTRLTVV.

The chain is built from TRBV27 and TRBJ2-1, with a possible D match to TRBD2 (5 bases). Germline values: CDR1 MNHEY, CDR2 SMNVEV (reference sequence). The CDR3 runs to 16 residues. The V end lost 5 bases, the J end lost 2 bases, and 16 bases lay between the germline ends. CDR3 region: CASSPHIDYAYNEQFF. The CDR3 DNA reads TGTGCCAGCAGTCCCCACATAGACTACGCCTACAATGAGCAGTTCTTC.

This sequence joins TRBV4-1 and TRBJ2-1; 14 positions agree with TRBD2. Trimming at V came to 4 bases and at J to 9 bases, leaving 5 bases not matched to a gene. Germline loops: CDR1 MGHRA, CDR2 YSYEKL. CDR3 length equals 15 residues. CDR3: CASSLGLAGAGEQFF. CDR3 nucleotides: TGCGCCAGCAGCCTGGGACTAGCGGGAGCCGGTGAGCAGTTCTTC.

V usage is TRBV5-6 and J usage is TRBJ2-2; 13 bases align to TRBD2. The CDR3 is 17 amino acids. J gave up 3 bases and V 2 bases, and 4 bases lay outside the gene matches. Germline CDR1 is SGHDT and CDR2 is YYEEEE. The CDR3 region has the DNA TGTGCCAGCAGCTTTGGGGGACTAGCGGGGTACACCGGGGAGCTGTTTTTT. Its protein product is CASSFGGLAGYTGELFF.

The CDR3 here is CASSPTTGYEQYF. The CDR3 DNA sequence: TGTGCCAGCAGTCCTACGACAGGCTACGAGCAGTACTTC. The V gene is TRBV6-1, the J gene TRBJ2-7; tentatively, D is TRBD1 (6 bases). The CDR3 loop spans 13 amino acids. Germline V gives CDR1 MNHNS, CDR2 SASEGT. Trimming cost V 5 bases and J 3 bases, with 11 bases left between them.

The chain couples TRBV29-1 to TRBJ1-2, with D perhaps TRBD1 (6 bases). Trimming removed 3 bases from V and 7 bases from J, with 9 bases in between. Germline lookup yields CDR1 SQVTM and CDR2 ANQGSEA. This CDR3 is built from 11 residues. CDR3 DNA: TGCAGCGTTGACAGGGGCGCTGGCTACACCTTC. It codes for CSVDRGAGYTF.

This clone appeared once. This chain links TRBV6-5 with TRBJ1-2, with no clear D. V was shortened by 2 bases and J by 3 bases, with 4 bases between the two germline ends. Germline V gene lookup returns CDR1 MNHEY and CDR2 SVGAGI. The CDR3 is 12 amino acids. CDR3 bases: TGTGCCAGCAGTTACGGGGACTATGGCTACACCTTC. Protein product: CASSYGDYGYTF.

The chain employs TRBV10-2 and TRBJ2-3, with 8 bases that match TRBD2. This CDR3 is built from 16 residues. Per germline, CDR1 WSHSY and CDR2 SAAADI. V trimming: 5 bases; J trimming: 3 bases; junction bases outside the gene matches: 10. In nucleotides, the CDR3 is TGCGCCAGCAGTCCTCTGAGTAGCGGGAATACAGATACGCAGTATTTT. Encoded protein: CASSPLSSGNTDTQYF.

The chain couples TRBV11-2 to TRBJ1-6; 8 bases fit TRBD1. The length of the CDR3 is 16 residues. The germline gives CDR1 SGHAT, CDR2 FQNNGV. V gave up 2 bases and J gave up 8 bases; unmatched junction bases: 8. DNA of the CDR3: TGTGCCAGCAGCTTAAGCCAGGGGGCATCCCATTCACCCCTCCACTTT. It yields the protein CASSLSQGASHSPLHF.

The V gene is TRBV5-4, the J gene TRBJ2-5; no clear D. The germline gives CDR1 SGHNT, CDR2 YYREEE (reference sequence). The CDR3 has 15 residues. Between the trimmed V and J ends, which lost 0 bases and 3 bases, there was a span of 12 bases. CDR3 protein: CASSLDLWKKETQYF. CDR3 nucleotides: TGTGCCAGCAGCTTGGATCTTTGGAAGAAAGAGACCCAGTACTTC.

This chain connects TRBV9 to TRBJ2-3; TRBD2 aligns across 8 bases. The trim removed 3 bases at V and 0 bases at J, leaving 3 bases unmatched. CDR1 is SGDLS, CDR2 YYNGEE, per germline. The CDR3 loop spans 15 amino acids. CDR3 sequence reads: CASSAGGASTDTQYF. CDR3 sequence (DNA): TGTGCCAGCAGCGCCGGGGGGGCCAGCACAGATACGCAGTATTTT.

This chain links TRBV5-6 with TRBJ2-1; no clear D gene. The CDR3 totals 14 residues. Trimming took 0 bases from V and 10 from J, leaving 14 bases between them. Per the germline V gene, CDR1 is SGHDT and CDR2 is YYEEEE. In DNA, the CDR3 is TGTGCCAGCAGCTTGGCCCGGAAAGATCGGGAGCAGTTCTTC. Encoded protein: CASSLARKDREQFF.

This clone was recorded once. J is TRBJ2-2 and V is TRBV5-4; D unresolved. Germline values: CDR1 SGHNT, CDR2 YYREEE (reference sequence). V lost 4 bases, J lost 7 bases, and 11 bases lay in between. This CDR3 has 13 residues. CDR3 residues: CASSRPDNGELFF. CDR3 bases: TGTGCCAGCAGCCGGCCCGATAACGGGGAGCTGTTTTTT.

The chain has TRBV5-1 and TRBJ1-2; D unresolved. V shed 1 base and J shed 5 bases, with 9 bases lying between them. The CDR3 runs to 13 residues. Germline V gene data show CDR1 as SGHRS and CDR2 as YFSETQ. CDR3 sequence (DNA): TGCGCCAGCAGCTTGAACAGACTATATGGCTACACCTTC. Translation: CASSLNRLYGYTF.

The chain is built from TRBV28 and TRBJ1-5, with D hard to call. The CDR3 is 16 residues long. Germline V lookup: CDR1 MDHEN, CDR2 SYDVKM. Trimming pared 5 bases from V and 5 bases from J, leaving 19 bases between. The CDR3 is CASSIGPSWPDQPQHF. The CDR3 region has the DNA TGTGCCAGCAGTATAGGACCATCCTGGCCAGATCAGCCCCAGCATTTT.

V usage is TRBV7-9 and J usage is TRBJ2-3; D perhaps matches TRBD2 (6 bases). The CDR3 spans 14 residues. V was clipped by 4 bases and J by 6 bases, with 14 bases between them. Germline V gene data show CDR1 as SEHNR and CDR2 as FQNEAQ (reference sequence). The CDR3 nucleotides are TGTGCCAGCAGCTCTAGCGAGTCGGGTGATACGCAGTATTTT. The encoded protein is CASSSSESGDTQYF.

The chain couples TRBV2 to TRBJ2-5, with TRBD1 as a possible D gene (5 bases). Germline V gene data show CDR1 as SNHLY and CDR2 as FYNNEI. The V end was cut by 3 bases, the J end by 7 bases, with 18 bases between. This CDR3 region has 15 residues. The CDR3 sequence is CASSDGQGPLGTQYF. The CDR3 nucleotides are TGTGCCAGCAGTGATGGGCAGGGCCCGTTGGGGACCCAGTACTTC.

In nucleotides, the CDR3 is TGTGCCAGCAGCTTTAGCGTAAGCACAGATACGCAGTATTTT. Protein: CASSFSVSTDTQYF. The gene calls are TRBV5-6 and TRBJ2-3; tentative D call: TRBD2 (5 bases). The germline gives CDR1 SGHDT, CDR2 YYEEEE. This CDR3 spans 14 amino acids. The V and J ends lost 2 bases and 0 bases respectively, with 7 bases between them.

This clone showed up just a few times. Written as DNA, the CDR3 is TGCGCCAGCAGCGGACTAGCTATAAACTCCTACGAGCAGTACTTC. Encoded protein: CASSGLAINSYEQYF. V usage is TRBV4-3 and J usage is TRBJ2-7; 8 bases map to TRBD2. The J segment lost 0 bases and the V segment lost 5 bases, leaving 6 bases of the junction unmatched. The CDR3 contains 15 residues. Germline V gene lookup returns CDR1 LGHNA and CDR2 YSLEER.

This clone was picked up one time. The CDR3 DNA follows: TGTGCCTGGAGTGTTGGGTACGGCCAGCACACTGAAGCTTTCTTT. Amino acid sequence: CAWSVGYGQHTEAFF. The chain combines TRBV30 with TRBJ1-1, with D hard to call. This CDR3 contains 15 residues. The germline V gene has CDR1 GTSNPN and CDR2 SVGIG (reference sequence). V shed 0 bases and J shed 3 bases, with 14 bases lying between them.

The chain employs TRBV27 and TRBJ2-4, with D unclear. In germline, CDR1 is MNHEY, CDR2 SMNVEV (reference sequence). The V end lost 4 bases, the J end lost 0 bases, and 10 bases lay between the germline ends. CDR3 length equals 15 residues. The CDR3 loop is CASSSHQGAKNIQYF. For the CDR3, the DNA is TGTGCCAGCAGTTCCCACCAAGGAGCCAAAAACATTCAGTACTTC.

The genes are TRBV2 and TRBJ2-7; possibly TRBD1 for D (5 bases). This CDR3 spans 16 amino acids. Trimming took 4 bases from V and 5 from J, leaving 21 bases between them. The germline CDR1 and CDR2 sequences are SNHLY and FYNNEI. The CDR3 DNA reads TGTGCCAGCAGTGCTCCCCTAGTAACAGGCACCCACGAGCAGTACTTC. Encoded protein: CASSAPLVTGTHEQYF.

The rearrangement joins TRBV7-9 to TRBJ2-7; 8 bases match TRBD1. V shed 5 bases, J shed 5 bases, and the junction held 8 bases outside the gene matches. Looked up from germline, CDR1 is SEHNR and CDR2 is FQNEAQ (reference sequence). This CDR3 comprises 14 residues. The CDR3 here is CASSNGQGSHEQYF. The CDR3 nucleotides are TGTGCCAGCAGCAACGGACAGGGTTCCCACGAGCAGTACTTC.

This rearrangement joins TRBV30 to TRBJ1-1, with no clear D. This CDR3 is 13 amino acids long. V was trimmed by 0 bases and J by 2 bases, leaving 7 bases between them. The germline V gene has CDR1 GTSNPN and CDR2 SVGIG (reference sequence). CDR3 amino acids: CAWSVQGNTEAFF. Written as DNA, the CDR3 is TGTGCCTGGAGTGTACAAGGTAACACTGAAGCTTTCTTT.